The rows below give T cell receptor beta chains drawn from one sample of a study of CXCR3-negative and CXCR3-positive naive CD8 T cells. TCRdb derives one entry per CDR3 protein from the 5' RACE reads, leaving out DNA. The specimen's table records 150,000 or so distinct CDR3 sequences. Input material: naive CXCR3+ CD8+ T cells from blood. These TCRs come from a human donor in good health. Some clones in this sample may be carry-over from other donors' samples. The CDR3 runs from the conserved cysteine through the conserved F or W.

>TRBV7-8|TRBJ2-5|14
CASRGGGTSGGKYF
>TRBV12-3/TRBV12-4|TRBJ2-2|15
CASSPDRGNTGELFF
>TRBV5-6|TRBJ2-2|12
CASSLFGGELFF
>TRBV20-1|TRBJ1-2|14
CSARDPTGTYGYTF
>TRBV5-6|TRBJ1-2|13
CASSLQGAHGYTF
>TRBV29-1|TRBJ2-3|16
CSVPSLAESPTDTQYF
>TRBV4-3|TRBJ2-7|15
CASSQSLGSVYEQYF
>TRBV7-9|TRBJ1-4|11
CASSLNEKLFF
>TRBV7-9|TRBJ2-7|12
CASSIDYYEQYF
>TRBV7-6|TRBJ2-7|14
CASSLAGLAYEQYF
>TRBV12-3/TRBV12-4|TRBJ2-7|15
CASSLLRQGGYEQYF
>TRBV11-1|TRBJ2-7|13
CASSLAESVEQYF
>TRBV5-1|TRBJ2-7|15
CASSLTGVGPYEQYF
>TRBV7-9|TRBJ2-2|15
CASSRLAGEAGELFF
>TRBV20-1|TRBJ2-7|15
CSALQGGWSSYEQYF
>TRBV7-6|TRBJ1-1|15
CASSPSQTVNTEAFF
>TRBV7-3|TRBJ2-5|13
CASSLNGEETQYF
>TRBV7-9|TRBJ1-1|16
CASSLSGVKENTEAFF
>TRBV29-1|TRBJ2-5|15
CSVEVGRGVQETQYF
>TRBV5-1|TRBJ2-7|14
CASSLGQGIYEQYF
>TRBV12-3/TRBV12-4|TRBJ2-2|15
CAIQGENGVDGELFF
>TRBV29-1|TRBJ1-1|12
CSVERVNTEAFF
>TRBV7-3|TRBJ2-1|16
CASSTLAGPTRNEQFF
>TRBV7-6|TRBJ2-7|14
CASSLVPQGDEQYF